Following are 2 T cell receptor beta chains from one sample sequenced in a study of blood T cells in healthy people across ages. Together with a sample-barcoded 5' primer, a J-beta primer mix was included in a second PCR lasting about 7 to 11 cycles. TCRdb passed the 5' RACE reads through MiXCR, listing each CDR3 protein once. The data contain 550,000 to 650,000 distinct CDR3 sequences, roughly a quarter of them singletons. The same specimen was also included in a second study, on T cells of mothers and their children.

Sequenced sample: blood. These receptors all stem from a boy aged 2 to 10 in good health.

As for this clonotype: A read error may account for a junction end that differs from germline. The rearrangement joins TRBV4-3 to TRBJ2-3; a weak D match, TRBD1 (6 bases). The CDR3 totals 16 residues. Looked up from germline, CDR1 is LGHNA and CDR2 is YSLEER. CDR3 in DNA: TGCGCCAGCAGCCATCTACAGGGCCAAAGCACAGACACGCAGTATTTT. Translated: CASSHLQGQSTDTQYF.

In this sample, this clonotype turned up a few times. The V gene is TRBV6-1, the J gene TRBJ2-3; the D gene is possibly TRBD2 (5 bases). Germline values: CDR1 MNHNS, CDR2 SASEGT. The CDR3 spans 14 residues. V dropped 3 bases and J dropped 4 bases, with 11 bases sitting between them. Here the CDR3 DNA reads TGTGCCAGCAGTGAGTCTAGCATTTCAGATACGCAGTATTTT. Translated, it gives CASSESSISDTQYF.